This TCR beta chain was recorded in a study of PD-L1 blockade in urothelial cancer. Study details: After treatment start, blood was analyzed at 3 weeks (second dose) and at 6 weeks. Notes on the study in general: Below-median TCR clonality that was measured in pretreatment blood predicted better survival.

Method: immunoSEQ multiplex PCR; TCRdb's copy keeps in-frame clones and lacks some. The repertoire holds roughly 46,000 clones, about 85% seen once, with roughly 1.8% in the top ten. V gave up 5 bases and J gave up 6 bases, with 12 bases separating them. The CDR3 spans 13 residues. CDR1 is SGHDN, CDR2 FVKESK, per germline. As for this clone: The antigen remains unidentified.

Documented time point: peripheral blood 6 weeks after treatment start. The sequence was obtained from a man over 45 with urothelial cancer. This rearrangement joins TRBV14 to TRBJ2-3; D gene uncertain. Specimen: PBMCs, collected around atezolizumab (anti-PD-L1) treatment. DNA of the CDR3: TGTGCCAGCAGCACACACCCGAGGGATACGCAGTATTTT. This codes for CASSTHPRDTQYF.